This T cell receptor beta chain is drawn from a study of T-cell memory formation after mild COVID-19. This clonotype was recorded a few times. Its antigen is not identified. Employing constant-segment primers, 5'RACE generated TCR alpha and TCR beta cDNA libraries bearing sample barcodes and UMIs. TCRdb independently ran MiXCR on the 5' RACE reads; one entry per CDR3 protein. The table includes approximately 100,000 distinct CDR3 sequences, more than 15% detected once. CDR3 length: 12 amino acids. The V gene lost 0 bases and the J gene lost 6 bases, with 8 bases spanning the gap. In germline, CDR1 is DFQATT, CDR2 SNEGSKA (reference sequence). Study-level points and caveats: The appearance of some responding clones in pre-infection memory suggested that cross-reactive memory joined. CD4+ bias marked clones expanding day 15 to 37, unlike balanced contracting clones. The SARS-CoV-2 specificity of second-wave clones reaching peak at day 37 remained unverified.

The sequence came from an adult woman who had mild COVID-19 (a few samples of this study predate the infection). Cell type and time point are not known. The sample taken for sequencing was PBMCs or a T cell subset sorted from them (not recorded which). V is TRBV20-1 and J is TRBJ1-2; D gene unclear. CDR3: CSARDWSDGYTF. The CDR3 DNA reads TGCAGTGCTAGAGATTGGAGCGATGGCTACACCTTC.